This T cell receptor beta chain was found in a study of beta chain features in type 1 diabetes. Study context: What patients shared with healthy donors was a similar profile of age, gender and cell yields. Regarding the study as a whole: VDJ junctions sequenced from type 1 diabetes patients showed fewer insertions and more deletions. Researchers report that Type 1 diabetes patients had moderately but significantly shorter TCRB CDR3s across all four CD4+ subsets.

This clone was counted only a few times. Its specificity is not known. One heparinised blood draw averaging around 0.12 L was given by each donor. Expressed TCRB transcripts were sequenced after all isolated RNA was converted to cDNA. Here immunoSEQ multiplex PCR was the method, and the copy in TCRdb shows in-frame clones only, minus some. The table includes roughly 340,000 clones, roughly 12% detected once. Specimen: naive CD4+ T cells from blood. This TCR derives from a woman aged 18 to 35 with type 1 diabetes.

CDR3 bases: TGCGCCAGCAGTATCCCTTCCGGGACTAGCGGCCAAACATGGGATACGCAGTATTTT. It encodes CASSIPSGTSGQTWDTQYF. V is TRBV5-1 and J is TRBJ2-3; 11 nucleotides line up with TRBD2. This CDR3 has 19 residues. Germline loops: CDR1 SGHRS, CDR2 YFSETQ. V dropped 5 bases and J dropped 6; count of bases not matched to a gene: 20.